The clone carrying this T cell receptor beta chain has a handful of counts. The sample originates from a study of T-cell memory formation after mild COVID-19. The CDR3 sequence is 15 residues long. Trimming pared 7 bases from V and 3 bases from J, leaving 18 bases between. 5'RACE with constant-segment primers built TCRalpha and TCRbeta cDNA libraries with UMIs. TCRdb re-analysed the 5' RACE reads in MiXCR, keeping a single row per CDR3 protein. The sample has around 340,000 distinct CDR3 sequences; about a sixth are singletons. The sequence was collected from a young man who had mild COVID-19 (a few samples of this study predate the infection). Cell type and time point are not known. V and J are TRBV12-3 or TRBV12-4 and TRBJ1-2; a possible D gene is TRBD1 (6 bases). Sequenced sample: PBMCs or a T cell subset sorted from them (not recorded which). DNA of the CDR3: TGTGCCAGCACATTAGGGCAGGGGAGGGACTATGGCTACACCTTC. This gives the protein CASTLGQGRDYGYTF.